What follows is one T cell receptor beta chain and its context. The source of the sample is a study of T cell changes during pregnancy in multiple sclerosis. TCRdb's table, derived via immunoSEQ multiplex PCR, lists solely in-frame clones and lacks some. This table has just under 85,000 clones, roughly 92% appearing once. This CDR3 has 14 residues. Trimming took off 4 bases at V and 1 base at J, with 9 bases between the two ends. CDR1 MNHEY and CDR2 SMNVEV come from the germline V gene (reference sequence). The genes are TRBV27 and TRBJ2-3, with a weak D call TRBD1 (6 bases). This specimen was peripheral blood, taken in the first trimester of pregnancy. The receptor's source is a female donor with multiple sclerosis, enrolled in a pregnancy study. CDR3 loop: CASSYPGGTDTQYF. CDR3 sequence (DNA): TGTGCCAGCAGTTACCCAGGGGGCACAGATACGCAGTATTTT.